The 21 T cell receptor beta chains reported below all come from one sample, sequenced in a study of blood T cell repertoires in COVID-19. The method was immunoSEQ multiplex PCR; TCRdb's version includes in-frame clones alone and lacks a portion of them. The table has about 210,000 clones, 89% seen once. Sequenced: peripheral blood. All receptors derive from a middle-aged woman with acute or convalescent COVID-19.

The chain is built from TRBV10-1 and TRBJ1-3; D not certain. This CDR3 has 12 residues. Germline lookup yields CDR1 WNHNN and CDR2 SYGVQD (reference sequence). Deletions cut 5 bases from V and 9 bases from J, with 11 bases between. The CDR3 region is CASSPPLSTIYF. The CDR3 DNA is TGCGCCAGCAGTCCGCCCTTGAGCACCATATATTTT.

This chain links TRBV5-6 with TRBJ1-1, with TRBD1 matching 10 bases. The germline V gene encodes CDR1 SGHDT and CDR2 YYEEEE. The CDR3 length is 15 residues. The junction had 5 bases not matched to a gene; V was cut back by 1 base and J by 5 bases. The CDR3 here is CASSLQGQGKTEAFF. Here the CDR3 DNA reads TGTGCCAGCAGCTTGCAGGGACAGGGGAAGACTGAAGCTTTCTTT.

This chain links TRBV5-1 with TRBJ1-6, with a tentative D call TRBD1 (6 bases). Germline assignment: CDR1 SGHRS and CDR2 YFSETQ. The length of the CDR3 is 15 residues. Trimming took off 6 bases at V and 4 bases at J, with 14 bases between the two ends. As DNA, the CDR3 is TGCGCCAGCAAGGACAGAGCATCTTATAATTCACCCCTCCACTTT. Its translation: CASKDRASYNSPLHF.

The chain is built from TRBV5-1 and TRBJ2-5, with 7 bases identical to TRBD2. V lost 0 bases and J lost 1; bases outside the gene matches: 6. Germline values: CDR1 SGHRS, CDR2 YFSETQ. The CDR3 has 16 amino acids. DNA of the CDR3: TGCGCCAGCAGCTTGGAACCGCGGGGGTTCCAAGAGACCCAGTACTTC. It yields the protein CASSLEPRGFQETQYF.

The chain links TRBV11-2 to TRBJ2-2; 7 bases match TRBD1. V was clipped by 1 base and J by 5 bases; unmatched bases: 1. CDR1 is SGHAT and CDR2 is FQNNGV in the germline V gene. The CDR3 is 14 residues long. The CDR3 region has the DNA TGTGCCAGCAGCTTAGGACAGGGAACCGGGGAGCTGTTTTTT. This encodes CASSLGQGTGELFF.

The chain employs TRBV18 and TRBJ2-2, with D perhaps matching TRBD1 (5 bases). The CDR3 covers 13 residues. Germline CDR1 is KGHSH and CDR2 is LQKENI. The germline V and J ends were trimmed by 6 bases and 1 base, with 6 bases remaining between them. CDR3 bases: TGTGCCAGCTCCCAGGGGAACACCGGGGAGCTGTTTTTT. This translates into CASSQGNTGELFF.

The CDR3: CASYPGGAPNYGYTF. As DNA, the CDR3 is TGTGCCAGCTACCCCGGGGGGGCCCCTAACTATGGCTACACCTTC. This chain connects TRBV2 to TRBJ1-2; D may be TRBD1 (6 bases). The V end was cut by 8 bases, the J end by 0 bases, with 16 bases between. The CDR3 consists of 15 residues. The germline gives CDR1 SNHLY, CDR2 FYNNEI.

The genes are TRBV15 and TRBJ1-5; weak D call: TRBD1 (5 bases). The V gene lost 3 bases and the J gene lost 8 bases, with 14 bases spanning the gap. Per the germline V gene, CDR1 is LNHNV and CDR2 is YYDKDF (reference sequence). The CDR3 has 14 residues. The chain's CDR3 is CATSRTVEMEPQHF. As DNA, the CDR3 is TGTGCCACCAGCAGGACAGTGGAAATGGAGCCCCAGCATTTT. The full variable domain, rest sourced from reference TRBV15 and TRBJ1-5, is DAMVIQNPRYQVTQFGKPVTLSCSQTLNHNVMYWYQQKSSQAPKLLFHYYDKDFNNEADTPDNFQSRRPNTSFCFLDIRSPGLGDTAMYLCATSRTVEMEPQHFGDGTRLSIL.

This chain uses TRBV7-2 with TRBJ1-6; no definite D call. The germline V and J ends were trimmed by 5 bases and 1 base, with 12 bases remaining between them. The CDR3 sequence is 16 residues long. CDR1 and CDR2 from the germline V gene are SGHTA and FQGNSA. CDR3 in amino acids: CASSRDGGSYNSPLHF. CDR3 nucleotide sequence: TGTGCCAGCAGCCGCGATGGAGGATCCTATAATTCACCCCTCCACTTT.

This chain uses TRBV6-5 with TRBJ1-2; 9 bases line up with TRBD1. The length of the CDR3 is 14 residues. CDR1 is MNHEY, CDR2 SVGAGI, per germline. V shed 6 bases and J 4 bases; nucleotides not matched to a gene: 6. The CDR3 spells CASRPGQGSYGYTF. As DNA, the CDR3 is TGTGCCAGCAGACCCGGACAGGGGAGCTATGGCTACACCTTC.

The CDR3 sequence: CASSQAQAANYGYTF. The CDR3 DNA follows: TGTGCCAGCAGCCAAGCTCAGGCAGCTAACTATGGCTACACCTTC. The chain recombines TRBV3-1 (or the pseudogene TRBV3-2) with TRBJ1-2; D is uncertain. The CDR3 has 15 amino acids. Trimming left V 1 base short and J 0 bases short, with 9 bases between. Per the germline V gene, CDR1 is LGHDT and CDR2 is YNNKEL (reference sequence).

The sample holds a few counts of this clone. The CDR3 DNA follows: TGTGCCAGCAGTGCCGGACAGGGGAGCGTTGGTGGAAACACCATATATTTT. Translation gives CASSAGQGSVGGNTIYF. The chain joins TRBV6-1 to TRBJ1-3; 9 nucleotides match TRBD1. The J segment lost 3 bases and the V segment lost 4 bases, leaving 10 bases of the junction unmatched. Looked up from germline, CDR1 is MNHNS and CDR2 is SASEGT. There are 17 residues in the CDR3.

By sample fraction, this clone is medium-sized. The V and J genes are TRBV4-1 and TRBJ1-2, with D unclear. Trimming cost V 1 base and J 8 bases, with 11 bases left between them. CDR3 length: 13 residues. CDR1 and CDR2 (germline): MGHRA, YSYEKL. This CDR3 reads CASSQGITSGYTF. CDR3 coding DNA: TGCGCCAGCAGCCAAGGCATCACTTCCGGCTACACCTTC.

This clone was recorded a few times. The chain links TRBV4-1 to TRBJ2-7, with a tentative D call TRBD2 (6 bases). Trimming pared 0 bases from V and 3 bases from J, leaving 9 bases between. Germline-derived CDR1 and CDR2 are MGHRA and YSYEKL. The CDR3 is made up of 14 amino acids. CDR3 bases: TGCGCCAGCAGCCAAGAGGAGGGGATCTACGAGCAGTACGTC. It is translated as CASSQEEGIYEQYV.

The table lists this clone with a count of one. The chain joins TRBV11-2 to TRBJ2-2; possible D gene TRBD1, 6 bases. CDR1 and CDR2 (germline): SGHAT, FQNNGV. The CDR3 has 16 amino acids. Trimming took 1 base from V and 5 from J, leaving 14 bases between them. The CDR3 loop reads CASSLVRGEGTGELFF. The CDR3 DNA follows: TGTGCCAGCAGCTTAGTCAGGGGCGAAGGGACCGGGGAGCTGTTTTTT.

This chain links TRBV4-1 with TRBJ2-3; D is unclear. The CDR3 is 11 amino acids. Germline assignment: CDR1 MGHRA and CDR2 YSYEKL. The ends were cut back, 6 bases at V and 4 bases at J, with 5 bases in the middle. The CDR3 nucleotides are TGCGCCAGCAGTCGGGCAGATACGCAGTATTTT. It yields the protein CASSRADTQYF.

The rearrangement links TRBV5-6 to TRBJ1-2, with D unresolved. Per the germline V gene, CDR1 is SGHDT and CDR2 is YYEEEE. V was pared by 3 bases and J by 5 bases, with 8 bases between. This CDR3 contains 12 residues. CDR3 amino acids: CASSSGSYGYTF. Written as DNA, the CDR3 is TGTGCCAGCAGCTCAGGTTCATATGGCTACACCTTC.

The V and J genes are TRBV30 and TRBJ1-2; D is uncertain. Trimming removed 3 bases from V and 3 bases from J, with 26 bases in between. There are 18 residues in the CDR3. Germline loops: CDR1 GTSNPN, CDR2 SVGIG (reference sequence). The CDR3 loop reads CAWSSRETFRPNYYGYTF. In DNA form, the CDR3 reads TGTGCCTGGAGCTCACGGGAGACCTTCCGTCCTAACTACTATGGCTACACCTTC.

This chain joins TRBV5-1 and TRBJ2-3; D is possibly TRBD1 (6 bases). Germline assignment: CDR1 SGHRS and CDR2 YFSETQ. V gave up 7 bases and J gave up 1 base, with 10 bases separating them. There are 13 residues in the CDR3. In nucleotides, the CDR3 is TGCGCCAGCTCCGAGGGGGGCACAGATACGCAGTATTTT. It encodes CASSEGGTDTQYF.

V usage is TRBV7-9 and J usage is TRBJ2-7; TRBD1 is a possible D gene (5 bases). V shed 4 bases and J shed 4 bases, with 8 bases lying between them. The CDR3 runs to 12 residues. CDR1 and CDR2 (germline): SEHNR, FQNEAQ (reference sequence). Here the CDR3 DNA reads TGTGCCAGCAGCTCCCCAGGGTACGAGCAGTACGTC. Residues: CASSSPGYEQYV.

The J gene is TRBJ1-3, the V gene TRBV5-1; TRBD1 matches 7 bases. CDR1 and CDR2 from the germline V gene are SGHRS and YFSETQ. The CDR3 spans 15 residues. V shed 0 bases and J 5 bases; nucleotides not matched to a gene: 5. CDR3 DNA: TGCGCCAGCAGCTTGGGAGGGGGCAGGAGAAACACCATATATTTT. This translates into CASSLGGGRRNTIYF.